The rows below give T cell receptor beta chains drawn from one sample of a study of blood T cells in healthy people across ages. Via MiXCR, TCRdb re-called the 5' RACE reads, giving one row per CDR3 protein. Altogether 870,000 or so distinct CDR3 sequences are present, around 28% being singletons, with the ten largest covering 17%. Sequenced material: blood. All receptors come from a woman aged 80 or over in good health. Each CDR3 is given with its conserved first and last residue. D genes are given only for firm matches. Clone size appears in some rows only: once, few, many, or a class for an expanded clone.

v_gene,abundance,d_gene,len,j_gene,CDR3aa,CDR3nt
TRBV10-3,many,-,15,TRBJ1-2,CAISEGQLANYGYTF,TGTGCCATCAGTGAGGGCCAGCTAGCTAACTATGGCTACACCTTC
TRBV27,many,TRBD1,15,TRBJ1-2,CASSFQTGAPYGYTF,TGTGCCAGCAGTTTCCAGACAGGGGCGCCCTATGGCTACACCTTC
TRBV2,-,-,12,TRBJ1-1,CASRAGQTEAFF,TGTGCCAGCAGGGCCGGACAGACTGAAGCTTTCTTT
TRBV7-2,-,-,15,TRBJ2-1,CASSSPSWFYNEQFF,TGTGCCAGCAGCTCCCCCAGCTGGTTTTACAATGAGCAGTTCTTC
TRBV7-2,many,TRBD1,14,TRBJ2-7,CASSSSGGSYEQYF,TGTGCCAGCAGTTCCTCAGGGGGTTCCTACGAGCAGTACTTC
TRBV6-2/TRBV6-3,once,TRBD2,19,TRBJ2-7,CASSRGGLAGGSHPNEQYF,TGTGCCAGCAGCCGAGGGGGGCTAGCGGGGGGCTCACACCCCAATGAGCAGTACTTC
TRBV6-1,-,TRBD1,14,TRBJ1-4,CASSKGAGNEKLFF,TGTGCCAGCAGTAAGGGGGCGGGTAATGAAAAACTGTTTTTT
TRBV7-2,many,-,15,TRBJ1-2,CASSLYSGLNYGYTF,TGTGCCAGCAGCTTATATTCGGGGTTGAACTATGGCTACACCTTC
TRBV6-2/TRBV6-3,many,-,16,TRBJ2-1,CASSPLGRGRANEQFF,TGTGCCAGCAGTCCCTTGGGGCGGGGACGGGCCAATGAGCAGTTCTTC
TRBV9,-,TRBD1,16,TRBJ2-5,CASSVRGDRGPNEQYF,TGTGCCAGCAGCGTACGGGGGGACAGGGGGCCCAATGAGCAGTACTTC
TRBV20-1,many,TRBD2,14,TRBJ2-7,CSARRGTYSYEQYF,TGCAGTGCTAGGCGGGGGACCTACTCCTACGAGCAGTACTTC
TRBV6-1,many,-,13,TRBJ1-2,CASMWPQGLGYTF,TGTGCCAGCATGTGGCCACAGGGTTTGGGCTACACCTTC
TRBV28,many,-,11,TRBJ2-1,CASSLGMGQFF,TGTGCCAGCAGTTTGGGGATGGGGCAGTTCTTC
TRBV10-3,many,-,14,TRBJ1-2,CAISNQEGLGGYTF,TGTGCCATCAGCAACCAGGAGGGGCTGGGTGGCTACACCTTC
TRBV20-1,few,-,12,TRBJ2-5,CSVAGGGETRYF,TGCAGTGTAGCAGGGGGGGGTGAGACCCGGTACTTC
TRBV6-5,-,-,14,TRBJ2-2,CASSYRQRPGELFF,TGTGCCAGCAGTTACAGACAACGTCCCGGGGAGCTGTTTTTT
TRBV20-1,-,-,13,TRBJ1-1,CSTLQVLNTEAFF,TGCAGTACTCTACAGGTACTGAACACTGAAGCTTTCTTT
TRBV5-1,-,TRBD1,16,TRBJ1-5,CASSLIGGQGDQPQHF,TGCGCCAGCAGCTTAATTGGGGGCCAGGGGGATCAGCCCCAGCATTTT
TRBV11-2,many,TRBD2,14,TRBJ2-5,CASSIAGGGETQYF,TGTGCCAGCAGCATCGCGGGGGGAGGCGAGACCCAGTACTTC
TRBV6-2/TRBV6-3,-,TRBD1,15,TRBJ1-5,CASSYSGQRNQPQHF,TGTGCCAGCAGTTACTCGGGACAGAGGAATCAGCCCCAGCATTTT
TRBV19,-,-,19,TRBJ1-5,CATESYGECRSDSNQPQHF,TGTGCCACCGAGTCGTATGGAGAGTGCAGAAGCGATAGCAATCAGCCCCAGCATTTT
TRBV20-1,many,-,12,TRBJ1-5,CSAMEGNQPQHF,TGCAGTGCTATGGAAGGGAATCAGCCCCAGCATTTT
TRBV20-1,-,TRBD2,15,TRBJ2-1,CSARVGTSRRNEQFF,TGCAGTGCTAGAGTGGGGACTAGTCGACGAAATGAGCAGTTCTTC
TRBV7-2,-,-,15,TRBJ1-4,CASSLGRTVNEKLFF,TGTGCCAGCAGCTTAGGGAGGACGGTCAATGAAAAACTGTTTTTT
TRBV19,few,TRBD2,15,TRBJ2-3,CASSIPGLLTNTQYF,TGTGCCAGTAGTATTCCGGGACTACTCACCAATACGCAGTATTTT
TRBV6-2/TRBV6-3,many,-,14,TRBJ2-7,CASMGTRALHEQYF,TGTGCCAGCATGGGAACCAGGGCGCTCCACGAGCAGTACTTC
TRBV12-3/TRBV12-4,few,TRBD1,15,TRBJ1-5,CASSSLGRGGQPQHF,TGTGCCAGCAGTTCCCTCGGCAGGGGGGGTCAGCCCCAGCATTTT
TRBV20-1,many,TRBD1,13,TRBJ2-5,CSKTGARQETQYF,TGCAGCAAAACAGGGGCGCGCCAAGAGACCCAGTACTTC
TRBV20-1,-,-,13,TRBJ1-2,CSARLGANYGYTF,TGCAGTGCTAGATTGGGAGCTAACTATGGCTACACCTTC
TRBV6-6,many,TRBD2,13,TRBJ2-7,CASRDTERGEQYF,TGTGCCAGCAGGGACACGGAGCGGGGGGAGCAGTACTTC
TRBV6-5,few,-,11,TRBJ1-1,CASRQDRGAFF,TGTGCCAGCAGACAAGACAGAGGAGCTTTCTTT
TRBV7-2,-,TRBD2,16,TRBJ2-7,CASSLNPLAGGHEQYF,TGTGCCAGCAGCTTAAACCCCCTAGCGGGAGGCCACGAGCAGTACTTC
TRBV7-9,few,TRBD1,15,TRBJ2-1,CTSSSNIRDRKEQFF,TGTACCAGCAGCTCGAACATCCGGGACAGAAAGGAGCAGTTCTTC
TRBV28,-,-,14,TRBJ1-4,CASSPHGTHEKLFF,TGTGCCAGCAGTCCTCACGGGACCCATGAAAAACTGTTTTTT
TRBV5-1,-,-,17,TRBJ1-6,CASSLYIVASYNSPLHF,TGCGCCAGCAGCTTGTACATTGTAGCCTCCTATAATTCACCCCTCCACTTT
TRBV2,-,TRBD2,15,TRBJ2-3,CASSAGTTSTDTQYF,TGTGCCAGCAGCGCCGGGACTACAAGCACAGATACGCAGTATTTT
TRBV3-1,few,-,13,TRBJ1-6,CASSQTGFSPLHF,TGTGCCAGCAGCCAAACAGGGTTCTCACCCCTCCACTTT
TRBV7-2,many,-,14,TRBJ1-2,CASSLGTRLYGYTF,TGTGCCAGCAGCTTAGGGACGAGACTCTATGGCTACACCTTC
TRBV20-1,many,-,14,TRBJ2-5,CSARVGQNQETQYF,TGCAGTGCTAGAGTAGGGCAGAACCAAGAGACCCAGTACTTC
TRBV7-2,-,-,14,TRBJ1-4,CASSLSGTNEKRFF,TGTGCCAGCAGCTTAAGCGGGACTAATGAAAAACGGTTTTTT
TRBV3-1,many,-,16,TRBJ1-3,CASSSTPGLSGNTIYF,TGTGCCAGCAGCTCTACCCCTGGGCTCTCTGGAAACACCATATATTTT